This entry lists 10 T cell receptor beta chains sequenced from one sample in a study of cytomegalovirus exposure and HLA in healthy donors listed by TCRdb under 2017. Library preparation used the immunoSEQ multiplex PCR assay. The multiplex PCR relied on a mix of 60 forward primers for TCR Vbeta segments and 13 reverse primers for TCR Jbeta segments. The immuneACCESS repertoire file appears here via TCRdb, limited to in-frame rearrangements. These files lack a portion of the clones; in checked studies, under half of the deficit traces to unresolved V genes, and the cause of the others is not known. The sample has roughly 150,000 clones on record, approximately 80% of them singletons. Of the sample, 1.2% falls within the top ten clones. The sequencing input was PBMCs. Receptors originate from a boy aged 2 to 10 in good health and CMV-seronegative.

This CDR3 is CASSQDTSVGNIQYF. CDR3 coding DNA: TGTGCCAGCAGCCAAGACACTAGCGTAGGAAACATTCAGTACTTC. The gene calls are TRBV4-2 and TRBJ2-4; 7 bases map to TRBD2. The germline V gene encodes CDR1 LGHNA and CDR2 YNFKEQ. This CDR3 contains 15 residues. After removal of 0 bases from V and 6 bases from J, the junction contained 5 bases not matched to a gene.

This chain links TRBV28 with TRBJ1-2; D is unresolved. CDR1 is MDHEN, CDR2 SYDVKM, per germline. Trimming stripped 3 bases from V and 4 bases from J, with 9 bases between. CDR3 length: 13 residues. This chain's CDR3 is CASSFSQTYGYTF. CDR3 sequence (DNA): TGTGCCAGCAGTTTCTCACAGACCTATGGCTACACCTTC.

The chain is built from TRBV5-6 and TRBJ2-1, with TRBD2 matching over 13 bases. Trimming removed 1 base from V and 8 bases from J; junction bases left unmatched: 0. This CDR3 is built from 14 residues. Per the germline V gene, CDR1 is SGHDT and CDR2 is YYEEEE. The CDR3 region has the DNA TGTGCCAGCAGCTTGACTAGCGGGAGGGATGAGCAGTTCTTC. Amino acids: CASSLTSGRDEQFF. Drawing the rest from reference TRBV5-6 and TRBJ2-1, the complete variable domain is DAGVTQSPTHLIKTRGQQVTLRCSPKSGHDTVSWYQQALGQGPQFIFQYYEEEERQRGNFPDRFSGHQFPNYSSELNVNALLLGDSALYLCASSLTSGRDEQFFGPGTRLTVL.

The rearrangement uses TRBV10-3 and TRBJ1-2; possibly TRBD1 for D (6 bases). Trimming took 6 bases from V and 8 from J, leaving 13 bases between them. Germline assignment: CDR1 ENHRY and CDR2 SYGVKD. CDR3 size: 12 residues. The CDR3 DNA reads as TGTGCCATCAGGGGGGACATCGAGGGCTACACCTTC. Translated: CAIRGDIEGYTF.

The genes are TRBV6-5 and TRBJ2-7; 8 nucleotides match TRBD1. The CDR3 is 14 amino acids. V shed 5 bases and J 2 bases; nucleotides not matched to a gene: 5. Germline V lookup: CDR1 MNHEY, CDR2 SVGAGI. CDR3 sequence reads: CASSQGASPYEQYV. CDR3 DNA sequence: TGTGCCAGCAGTCAGGGGGCTTCTCCCTACGAGCAGTACGTC.

Only one count was recorded for this clone. CDR3 nucleotide sequence: TGTGCTAGTGGTTTGGTACTTTTCCAGTCAGGGGGCAATTTCTATGAGCAGTTCTTC. It yields the protein CASGLVLFQSGGNFYEQFF. The chain combines TRBV12-5 with TRBJ2-1; TRBD1 matches at 8 bases. The CDR3 loop spans 19 amino acids. Trimming removed 0 bases from V and 8 bases from J; junction bases left unmatched: 18. In germline, CDR1 is LGHNT, CDR2 FRNRAP.

The chain recombines TRBV9 with TRBJ2-5, with D perhaps matching TRBD1 (6 bases). Germline CDR1 is SGDLS and CDR2 is YYNGEE. The CDR3 is made up of 14 amino acids. V was clipped by 0 bases and J by 1 base, with 7 bases between them. Written as DNA, the CDR3 is TGTGCCAGCAGCGTAGAGGACAGCCAAGAGACCCAGTACTTC. This encodes CASSVEDSQETQYF.

As DNA, the CDR3 is TGTGCCAGCAGTTTAATCCCGGGAGAAAAACTGTTTTTT. Its translation is CASSLIPGEKLFF. The chain uses TRBV27 and TRBJ1-4; D is uncertain. V lost 2 bases and J lost 8, with 9 bases in between. There are 13 residues in the CDR3. Per the germline V gene, CDR1 is MNHEY and CDR2 is SMNVEV (reference sequence).

This clone was recorded a few times. The chain carries TRBV27 and TRBJ1-4; 8 nucleotides align to TRBD1. The CDR3 runs 15 residues. Germline-derived CDR1 and CDR2 are MNHEY and SMNVEV (reference sequence). V lost 5 bases, J lost 3 bases, and 5 bases stayed unmatched. CDR3 DNA sequence: TGTGCCAGCAGTCTCAGGGGGCCGCCTAATGAAAAACTGTTTTTT. This gives the protein CASSLRGPPNEKLFF.

The chain has TRBV11-2 and TRBJ2-5; TRBD2 might be the D (5 bases). CDR3 length equals 15 residues. Trimming stripped 5 bases from V and 5 bases from J, with 18 bases between. Germline CDR1 and CDR2: SGHAT and FQNNGV. The CDR3 DNA reads as TGTGCCAGCAGCCCTTTCAGGAACCCGGGGGAGACCCAGTACTTC. Amino acids: CASSPFRNPGETQYF.